This T cell receptor (beta chain) was captured in a study of blood T cell repertoires in COVID-19. Assay used: immunoSEQ multiplex PCR; TCRdb lists only in-frame clones, some missing. The data hold about 170,000 clones, with around 78% observed a single time. This CDR3 region has 10 residues. Germline assignment: CDR1 SQVTM and CDR2 ANQGSEA. Trimming shortened V by 8 bases and J by 6 bases, and 10 bases separated the two germline ends. This clone was counted between two and nine times. This TCR was recovered from a woman aged 50 to 65 who had recovered from COVID-19. The V gene is TRBV29-1, the J gene TRBJ1-2; D possibly corresponds to TRBD1 (5 bases). Sequencing was performed on PBMCs or T cells enriched from blood (not recorded which). CDR3 protein: CSHGADGYTF. The CDR3, as DNA: TGCAGCCATGGGGCGGATGGCTACACCTTC.